The entry below gives a single T cell receptor (beta chain) sequence along with its context. Its target is unknown. The data stem from a study of cytomegalovirus exposure and HLA in healthy donors. Looking at the study overall: Assignment to the Caucasian-associated ancestry cluster applied to about 80% of the approximately 360 genotyped donors.

V dropped 3 bases and J dropped 6; count of bases not matched to a gene: 5. In germline, CDR1 is LGHNA, CDR2 YNFKEQ. The length of the CDR3 is 16 residues. Study outcomes and limitations: TRBV6-2, TRBV6-3 and some other V segments were unresolvable in 87-base-pair reads. TCR beta V- and J-gene trimming, according to a later analysis, was linked to a missense DCLRE1C variant.

Both 60 Vbeta primers and 13 Jbeta primers went into the PCR. Sequencing was performed with immunoSEQ multiplex PCR; in TCRdb, only in-frame clones are kept and a portion is missing. The table shows about 110,000 clones, with roughly four fifths occurring only once. The TCR sequence derives from a man aged 50-59 years in good health and CMV-seronegative. The specimen sequenced was PBMCs. The rearrangement uses TRBV4-2 and TRBJ2-6, with 10 bases aligning to TRBD1. In nucleotides, the CDR3 is TGTGCCAGCAGCCAGACAGGGGGCCTTGTGGCCAACGTCCTGACTTTC. Its protein product is CASSQTGGLVANVLTF.